The clone carrying this TCR beta chain was seen only once. Its antigen is unidentified. The sample belongs to a study of a mutant IDH1 vaccine in newly diagnosed glioma. Study in general: The study held visit V12 at week 35 and visit V13 at week 47. Findings of the study overall: It seemed that pseudoprogression was not linked to changes in the top peripheral T cell clonotypes.

The table came from immunoSEQ multiplex PCR; TCRdb's copy has only in-frame clones and leaves some out. The table shows about 46,000 clones, with roughly 92% occurring only once. Described time point: week 35, safety follow-up. Every vaccination contained 300 ug of the mutant IDH1 20-mer peptide and was paired with topical imiquimod. The vaccination schedule gave patients eight doses in weeks 1, 3, 5, 7, 11, 15, 19 and 23. The donors' diagnosis was new WHO grade 3 or 4 astrocytoma that was IDH1-mutant and ATRX-lost. The V end lost 1 base, the J end lost 0 bases, and 19 bases lay between the germline ends. Germline V gene lookup returns CDR1 LNHDA and CDR2 SQIVND (reference sequence). The CDR3 spans 19 residues.

This sequence joins TRBV19 and TRBJ2-1; either TRBD1 or TRBD2 may fit D (5 bases each). This sample comprised PBMCs, obtained from a glioma patient whose treatment included an IDH1 peptide vaccine. The receptor's source is a man aged 50 or older with glioma. The CDR3 is CASSIGGPALGSSYNEQFF. The CDR3 coding sequence is TGTGCCAGTAGTATAGGGGGCCCTGCACTAGGAAGCTCCTACAATGAGCAGTTCTTC.